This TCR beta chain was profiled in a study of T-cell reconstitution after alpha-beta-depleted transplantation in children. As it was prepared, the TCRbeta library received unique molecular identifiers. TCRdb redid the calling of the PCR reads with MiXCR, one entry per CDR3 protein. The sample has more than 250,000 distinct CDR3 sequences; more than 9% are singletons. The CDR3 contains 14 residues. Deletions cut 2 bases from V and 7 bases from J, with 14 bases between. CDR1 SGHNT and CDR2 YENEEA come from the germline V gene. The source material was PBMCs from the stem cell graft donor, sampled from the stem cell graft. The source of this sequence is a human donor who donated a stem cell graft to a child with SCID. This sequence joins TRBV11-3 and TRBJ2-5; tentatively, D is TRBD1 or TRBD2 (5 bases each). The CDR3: CASSLSPGSRTQYF. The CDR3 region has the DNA TGTGCCAGCAGCTTATCCCCAGGGAGTCGGACCCAGTACTTC.